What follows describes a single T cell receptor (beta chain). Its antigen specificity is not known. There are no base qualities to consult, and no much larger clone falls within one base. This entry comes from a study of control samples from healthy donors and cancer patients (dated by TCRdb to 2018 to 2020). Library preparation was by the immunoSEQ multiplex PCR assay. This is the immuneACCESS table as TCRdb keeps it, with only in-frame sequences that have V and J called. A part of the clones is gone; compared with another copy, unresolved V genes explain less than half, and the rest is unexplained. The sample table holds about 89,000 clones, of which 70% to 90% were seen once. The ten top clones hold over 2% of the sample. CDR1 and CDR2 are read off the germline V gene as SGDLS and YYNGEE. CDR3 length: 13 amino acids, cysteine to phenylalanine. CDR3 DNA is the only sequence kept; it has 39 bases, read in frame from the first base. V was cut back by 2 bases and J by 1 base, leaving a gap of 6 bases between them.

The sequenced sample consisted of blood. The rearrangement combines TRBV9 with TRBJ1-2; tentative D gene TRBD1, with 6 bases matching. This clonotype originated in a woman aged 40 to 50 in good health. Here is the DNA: TGTGCCAGCAGCGTGGACAGTAACTATGGCTACACCTTC. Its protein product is CASSVDSNYGYTF.